This TCR beta chain was recovered during a study of T cells in Graves' hyperthyroidism and ophthalmopathy. Overall study: Specimen type is peripheral blood, collected at initial diagnosis prior to any treatment. Whole-study results and caveats: It was a median about seven months before onset that the model predicted ophthalmopathy. Peripheral blood also featured most of the thyroid clonotypes expanded above 0.001.

Amplification targeted TCR beta CDR3 regions from RNA transcripts. A first-round RT-PCR of the TCR CDR3 used the HTBI primer set. TCRdb used MiXCR to reprocess the multiplex PCR reads, holding one entry per CDR3 protein. The data hold under 650,000 distinct CDR3 sequences, with about 17% observed a single time. Based on clinical symptoms, serum thyroxine and TRAb, thyroid ultrasound and orbital computed tomography, diagnoses were reached. The CDR3 is 13 residues long. Germline lookup yields CDR1 MNHNS and CDR2 SASEGT. The germline V and J ends were trimmed by 0 bases and 12 bases, with 12 bases remaining between them. This clonotype was found a few times. Its antigen is not known.

This TCR was sampled from a woman aged 30 to 39 with Graves' hyperthyroidism. Specimen: blood. V is TRBV6-1 and J is TRBJ1-5, with D hard to call. The CDR3 DNA follows: TGTGCCAGCAGTGAAGCGGTTACGGGTCTCCAGCATTTT. As protein: CASSEAVTGLQHF.